This TCR beta chain was sequenced during a study of T-cell memory formation after mild COVID-19. TCRdb passed the 5' RACE reads through MiXCR, listing each CDR3 protein once. The data contain about 350,000 distinct CDR3 sequences, approximately 15% of them singletons. Looked up from germline, CDR1 is SNHLY and CDR2 is FYNNEI. Trimming pared 2 bases from V and 6 bases from J, leaving 10 bases between. CDR3 length: 14 amino acids. The V call is TRBV2, the J call TRBJ2-2; no clear D. The clonotype originates from a man between 18 and 35 years old who had mild COVID-19 (a few samples of this study predate the infection). Cell type and time point are not known. Sequencing was performed on PBMCs or a T cell subset sorted from them (not recorded which). CDR3: CASSEILGSGELFF. For the CDR3, the DNA is TGTGCCAGCAGTGAAATTTTGGGGTCCGGGGAGCTGTTTTTT.